The rows below give T cell receptor beta chains drawn from one sample of a study of blood T cell repertoires in COVID-19. Assay: immunoSEQ multiplex PCR; the TCRdb copy retains only in-frame clones and omits some. The table includes roughly 190,000 clones, about 75% detected once. Sample: peripheral blood. The receptors originated from a woman between 50 and 59 years old with active or convalescent COVID-19. Each CDR3 is given with its conserved first and last residue. A D gene is named only where the DNA matches it firmly. The size of a clone is reported for some rows only, either as once, few or many, or as a class for expanded clones.

v_gene: TRBV6-1
abundance: few
d_gene: -
j_gene: TRBJ2-1
CDR3aa: CASSESGRGLVYNEQFF
CDR3nt: TGTGCCAGCAGTGAGAGTGGGCGGGGGCTGGTCTACAATGAGCAGTTCTTC

v_gene: TRBV27
abundance: -
d_gene: TRBD2
j_gene: TRBJ2-7
CDR3aa: CASSLSHGGGRTYEQYF
CDR3nt: TGTGCCAGCAGTTTATCCCACGGGGGGGGCAGGACCTACGAGCAGTACTTC

v_gene: TRBV5-1
abundance: -
d_gene: -
j_gene: TRBJ1-1
CDR3aa: CASSLSGSANTEAFF
CDR3nt: TGCGCCAGCAGCTTGTCAGGGTCGGCGAACACTGAAGCTTTCTTT

v_gene: TRBV10-1
abundance: -
d_gene: TRBD1
j_gene: TRBJ2-7
CDR3aa: CASSADRARNYEQYF
CDR3nt: TGCGCCAGCAGTGCAGACAGGGCGAGAAACTACGAGCAGTACTTC

v_gene: TRBV29-1
abundance: few
d_gene: -
j_gene: TRBJ1-5
CDR3aa: CSVGEGGVQPQHF
CDR3nt: TGCAGCGTTGGGGAGGGGGGAGTCCAGCCCCAGCATTTT

v_gene: TRBV2
abundance: -
d_gene: TRBD2
j_gene: TRBJ2-7
CDR3aa: CASAPSGGRYEQYF
CDR3nt: TGTGCCAGCGCCCCCAGCGGGGGGCGGTACGAGCAGTACTTC

v_gene: TRBV10-1
abundance: -
d_gene: -
j_gene: TRBJ2-3
CDR3aa: CASSEEGGGTDTQYF
CDR3nt: TGCGCCAGCAGTGAGGAGGGCGGGGGCACAGATACGCAGTATTTT

v_gene: TRBV2
abundance: once
d_gene: TRBD2
j_gene: TRBJ2-1
CDR3aa: CASSYSGSVYNEQFF
CDR3nt: TGTGCCAGCAGTTATAGCGGGAGCGTCTACAATGAGCAGTTCTTC

v_gene: TRBV7-7
abundance: -
d_gene: TRBD1
j_gene: TRBJ1-1
CDR3aa: CASSPIQGAINTEAFF
CDR3nt: TGTGCTAGCAGCCCGATCCAGGGGGCAATAAACACTGAAGCTTTCTTT

v_gene: TRBV7-9
abundance: few
d_gene: TRBD1
j_gene: TRBJ1-1
CDR3aa: CASSPRQGTEAFF
CDR3nt: TGTGCCAGCAGCCCTCGACAGGGCACTGAAGCTTTCTTT

v_gene: TRBV7-2
abundance: -
d_gene: TRBD1
j_gene: TRBJ1-4
CDR3aa: CASSWGQEEKLFF
CDR3nt: TGTGCCAGCAGCTGGGGACAGGAAGAAAAACTGTTTTTT

v_gene: TRBV3-1/TRBV3-2
abundance: -
d_gene: TRBD2
j_gene: TRBJ2-5
CDR3aa: CASSQDKRLAGFEGSVETQYF
CDR3nt: TGTGCCAGCAGCCAAGACAAGAGACTAGCGGGATTTGAGGGGAGTGTGGAGACCCAGTACTTC

v_gene: TRBV4-2
abundance: -
d_gene: TRBD1
j_gene: TRBJ1-1
CDR3aa: CASSQEGTDSFEAFF
CDR3nt: TGTGCCAGCAGCCAAGAAGGGACAGACAGTTTTGAAGCTTTCTTT

v_gene: TRBV5-5
abundance: few
d_gene: -
j_gene: TRBJ1-6
CDR3aa: CASSLSSGNSPLHF
CDR3nt: TGTGCCAGCAGCTTGTCGAGCGGGAATTCACCCCTCCACTTT

v_gene: TRBV28
abundance: -
d_gene: TRBD1
j_gene: TRBJ1-3
CDR3aa: CASSLSATGSGNTIYF
CDR3nt: TGTGCCAGCAGTTTATCGGCGACAGGGTCTGGAAACACCATATATTTT

v_gene: TRBV25-1
abundance: -
d_gene: -
j_gene: TRBJ2-3
CDR3aa: CASSDPGTSTDTQYF
CDR3nt: TGTGCCAGCAGTGATCCAGGAACTAGCACAGATACGCAGTATTTT

v_gene: TRBV10-1
abundance: -
d_gene: -
j_gene: TRBJ2-7
CDR3aa: CASSEFSGGTDPYEQYF
CDR3nt: TGCGCCAGCAGTGAGTTCTCGGGTGGGACTGATCCCTACGAGCAGTACTTC